This T cell receptor beta chain was captured by sequencing in a study of blood T cell repertoires in COVID-19. The germline V gene has CDR1 SGHRS and CDR2 YFSETQ. The CDR3 consists of 14 residues. The germline V and J ends were trimmed by 4 bases and 1 base, with 8 bases remaining between them. The authors' processing: Estimates of nucleated cell counts were drawn from the amplification of reference gene primers. Method: immunoSEQ multiplex PCR; TCRdb's copy keeps in-frame clones and lacks some. D and trimming come from the DNA, and the V and J calls and clone size come from that table. This table has some 290,000 clones, roughly 80% appearing once.

The source of this sequence is a man between 60 and 75 years old who had recovered from COVID-19. Sequenced: peripheral blood. V and J are TRBV5-1 and TRBJ2-2; possibly TRBD1 for D (6 bases). In DNA, the CDR3 is TGCGCCAGCAGCATGGACAGGAACACCGGGGAGCTGTTTTTT. This gives the protein CASSMDRNTGELFF. Full variable domain (rest looked up from reference TRBV5-1 and TRBJ2-2): KAGVTQTPRYLIKTRGQQVTLSCSPISGHRSVSWYQQTPGQGLQFLFEYFSETQRNKGNFPGRFSGRQFSNSRSEMNVSTLELGDSALYLCASSMDRNTGELFFGEGSRLTVL.